One sample yielded the 9 T cell receptor beta chains listed below, sequenced in a study of blood T cell repertoires in COVID-19 (TCRdb year 2020). Library construction relied on the immunoSEQ multiplex PCR assay. TCRdb carries this immuneACCESS record with in-frame sequences only. Its versions omit some clonotypes, under half of them owing to an unresolved V gene in the studies checked, with the rest unexplained. In this sample the table shows tens of thousands of clones, about 85% of which occur a single time. The leading ten clones occupy about 33% of the sample. The sample taken for sequencing was peripheral blood. These receptors were taken from a woman of 80 years or more with acute or convalescent COVID-19.

V is TRBV6-5 and J is TRBJ2-3, with TRBD2 as a possible D gene (6 bases). V was pared by 10 bases and J by 2 bases, with 13 bases between. The length of the CDR3 is 13 residues. CDR1 MNHEY and CDR2 SVGAGI come from the germline V gene. DNA of the CDR3: TGTGCCATCGGGCCGGGACTCACAGATACGCAGTATTTT. Its translation: CAIGPGLTDTQYF.

The chain joins TRBV2 to TRBJ2-1, with unresolved D. Trimming left V 3 bases short and J 5 bases short, with 11 bases between. The CDR3 is made up of 14 amino acids. Germline assignment: CDR1 SNHLY and CDR2 FYNNEI. The chain's CDR3 is CASSDIAIHNEQFF. CDR3 in DNA: TGTGCCAGCAGTGATATTGCTATCCACAATGAGCAGTTCTTC.

The rearrangement links TRBV28 to TRBJ2-6, with TRBD2 matching over 7 bases. The CDR3 consists of 14 residues. Trimming cost V 8 bases and J 0 bases; bases outside gene matches: 1. Germline-derived CDR1 and CDR2 are MDHEN and SYDVKM. The CDR3 reads CASRGDSGANVLTF. For the CDR3, the DNA is TGTGCCAGCCGGGGGGACTCTGGGGCCAACGTCCTGACTTTC.

This chain links TRBV7-2 with TRBJ2-3; 7 bases are a match to TRBD2. The CDR3 sequence is 13 residues long. V dropped 3 bases and J dropped 3; count of bases not matched to a gene: 0. Germline CDR1 is SGHTA and CDR2 is FQGNSA. DNA for the CDR3: TGTGCCAGCAGCTTGGGAGGGACAGATACGCAGTATTTT. Protein sequence: CASSLGGTDTQYF.

The chain is built from TRBV3-1 (or the pseudogene TRBV3-2) and TRBJ1-1; D remains unclear. Germline values: CDR1 LGHDT, CDR2 YNNKEL (reference sequence). This CDR3 region has 14 residues. V was cut by 0 bases and J by 5 bases, with 10 bases left in between. The CDR3 DNA reads as TGTGCCAGCAGCCAAGAGAGGCTTAGGACTGAAGCTTTCTTT. Translated, it gives CASSQERLRTEAFF.

The chain has TRBV4-2 and TRBJ2-7, with D tentatively TRBD1 (5 bases). The V gene lost 1 base and the J gene lost 2 bases, with 9 bases spanning the gap. The CDR3 is 14 amino acids. The germline V gene encodes CDR1 LGHNA and CDR2 YNFKEQ. For the CDR3, the DNA is TGTGCCAGCAGCCAAGGCGGCAGGGCCTACGAGCAGTACTTC. This gives the protein CASSQGGRAYEQYF.

The V gene is TRBV5-4, the J gene TRBJ2-3; D gene unclear. V lost 6 bases and J lost 0, with 11 bases in between. The CDR3 runs 14 residues. Germline V lookup: CDR1 SGHNT, CDR2 YYREEE (reference sequence). The CDR3, as DNA: TGTGCCAGCACCCTATTCACTAGCACAGATACGCAGTATTTT. It yields the protein CASTLFTSTDTQYF.

This chain joins TRBV2 and TRBJ2-7; TRBD2 aligns across 7 bases. The CDR3 is made up of 17 amino acids. Looked up from germline, CDR1 is SNHLY and CDR2 is FYNNEI. The V gene end was trimmed by 11 bases and the J gene end by 0 bases; junction bases not matched to a gene: 19. The CDR3 loop is CAGKGASGKISSYEQYF. The CDR3 nucleotides read TGTGCCGGCAAGGGAGCTAGCGGAAAGATAAGCTCCTACGAGCAGTACTTC.

The gene calls are TRBV3-1 (or the pseudogene TRBV3-2) and TRBJ2-2; D unclear. CDR1 LGHDT and CDR2 YNNKEL come from the germline V gene (reference sequence). This CDR3 comprises 11 residues. V was shortened by 6 bases and J by 4 bases, with 3 bases between the two germline ends. CDR3 protein: CASRATGELFF. The CDR3 bases are TGTGCCAGCAGGGCCACCGGGGAGCTGTTTTTT.